Presented here are 7 T cell receptor beta chains from one specimen sequenced in a study of blood T cells in healthy people across ages. For the second PCR, which ran for 7 to 11 cycles, a sample-barcoded 5' primer and a J-beta primer mix were used. TCRdb re-called the 5' RACE reads through MiXCR, storing one row per CDR3 protein. The table includes almost 800,000 distinct CDR3 sequences, 58% detected once. Sequenced input: blood. The receptors shown here come from a young man in good health.

The CDR3 nucleotides read TGCGCCAGCAGGAATGGACAGGACACTGAAGCTTTCTTT. Its protein is CASRNGQDTEAFF. The chain links TRBV10-1 to TRBJ1-1; TRBD1 agrees at 7 bases. Trimming removed 6 bases from V and 3 bases from J; junction bases left unmatched: 4. Per germline, CDR1 WNHNN and CDR2 SYGVQD (reference sequence). The CDR3 sequence is 13 residues long.

The chain links TRBV6-1 to TRBJ1-4; D not certain. Looked up from germline, CDR1 is MNHNS and CDR2 is SASEGT. Deletions cut 4 bases from V and 0 bases from J, with 12 bases between. The CDR3 sequence is 16 residues long. In nucleotides, the CDR3 is TGTGCCAGCAGTGGGATAGGGCTTGCAACTAATGAAAAACTGTTTTTT. It encodes CASSGIGLATNEKLFF.

In this sample, this clonotype turned up a few times. The V call is TRBV28, the J call TRBJ2-7; D remains unclear. In germline, CDR1 is MDHEN, CDR2 SYDVKM. There are 13 residues in the CDR3. The ends were cut back, 2 bases at V and 4 bases at J, with 9 bases in the middle. The CDR3 DNA follows: TGTGCCAGCAGTTTACTCGGACCGTACGAGCAGTACTTC. It translates to CASSLLGPYEQYF.

The chain carries TRBV7-9 and TRBJ2-1, with 7 bases fitting TRBD2. This CDR3 contains 15 residues. The junction had 12 bases not matched to a gene; V was cut back by 4 bases and J by 9 bases. Germline V gene data show CDR1 as SEHNR and CDR2 as FQNEAQ (reference sequence). CDR3: CASSSTSELPSEQFF. Written as DNA, the CDR3 is TGTGCCAGCAGCTCCACTAGCGAATTACCTAGTGAGCAGTTCTTC.

V and J are TRBV4-2 and TRBJ2-7; 14 positions agree with TRBD2. J lost 4 bases, V lost 1 base, and 9 bases had no gene match. Germline assignment: CDR1 LGHNA and CDR2 YNFKEQ. The CDR3 consists of 18 residues. CDR3 DNA: TGTGCCAGCAGCCAAGCCGGGACTAGCGGGAGAGGTTTTTACGAGCAGTACTTC. Amino acid sequence: CASSQAGTSGRGFYEQYF.

The V call is TRBV7-2, the J call TRBJ1-1; D gene uncertain. The length of the CDR3 is 14 residues. V lost 0 bases and J lost 4, with 9 bases in between. Germline CDR1 is SGHTA and CDR2 is FQGNSA. In nucleotides, the CDR3 is TGTGCCAGCAGCTTAGCCGGGGAAGGCACTGAAGCTTTCTTT. Protein: CASSLAGEGTEAFF.

The table lists this clonotype with a few counts. CDR3 sequence reads: CASSLEPPGRPGETQYF. In nucleotides, the CDR3 is TGTGCCAGCAGCTTAGAACCTCCGGGACGCCCGGGAGAGACCCAGTACTTC. V and J are TRBV7-2 and TRBJ2-5; TRBD1 or TRBD2 may be the D gene (5 bases each). This CDR3 is built from 17 residues. Germline V CDR1 and CDR2: SGHTA, FQGNSA. Trimming left V 1 base short and J 4 bases short, with 19 bases between.